What follows is one T cell receptor beta chain and its context. The data originate from a study of blood T cell repertoires in COVID-19. Study-level background: Acute-phase and convalescent COVID-19 samples originated in the United States, Italy and Spain. The cDNA or gDNA used as material had been derived from T cells, B-cell-depleted T cells, or PBMCs.

Original handling: For nucleated cells, counts were estimated from reference gene primer amplification. The repertoire was sequenced with immunoSEQ multiplex PCR; TCRdb's copy has only in-frame clones and lacks some. V, J and clone size derive from that table, while D and trimming were established from the DNA sequence. The table includes about 75,000 clones, 90% detected once. The specimen was peripheral blood. This receptor was taken from a human donor in a cohort sampled during active COVID-19.

For the CDR3, the DNA is TGTGCCAGCAGCGTAGAATCCTACACAGATACGCAGTATTTT. As protein: CASSVESYTDTQYF. The chain uses TRBV9 and TRBJ2-3, with no clear D. Trimming took 0 bases from V and 2 from J, leaving 7 bases between them. Germline V gene sequence: CDR1 SGDLS, CDR2 YYNGEE. CDR3 length equals 14 residues.